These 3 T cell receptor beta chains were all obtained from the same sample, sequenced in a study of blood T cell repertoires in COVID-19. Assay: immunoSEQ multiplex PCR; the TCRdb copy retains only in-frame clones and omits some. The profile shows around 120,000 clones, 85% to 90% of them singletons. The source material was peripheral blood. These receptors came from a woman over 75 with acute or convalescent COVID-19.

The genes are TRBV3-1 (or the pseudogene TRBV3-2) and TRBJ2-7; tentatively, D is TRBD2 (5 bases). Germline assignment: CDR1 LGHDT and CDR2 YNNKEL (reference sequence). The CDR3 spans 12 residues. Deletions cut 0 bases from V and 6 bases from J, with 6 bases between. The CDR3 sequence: CASSQDEGEQYF. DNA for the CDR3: TGTGCCAGCAGCCAAGACGAGGGCGAGCAGTACTTC.

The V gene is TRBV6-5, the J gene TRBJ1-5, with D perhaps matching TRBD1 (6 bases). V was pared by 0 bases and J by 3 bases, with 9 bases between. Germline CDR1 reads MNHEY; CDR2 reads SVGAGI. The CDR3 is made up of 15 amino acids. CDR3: CASSYSTGLNQPQHF. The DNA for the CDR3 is TGTGCCAGCAGTTACTCAACAGGGCTCAATCAGCCCCAGCATTTT.

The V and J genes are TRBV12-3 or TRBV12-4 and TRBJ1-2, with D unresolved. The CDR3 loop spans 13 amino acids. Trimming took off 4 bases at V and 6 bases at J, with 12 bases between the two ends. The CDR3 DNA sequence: TGTGCCAGCAGTTACGGGAGTGCGGATGGCTACACCTTC. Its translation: CASSYGSADGYTF.